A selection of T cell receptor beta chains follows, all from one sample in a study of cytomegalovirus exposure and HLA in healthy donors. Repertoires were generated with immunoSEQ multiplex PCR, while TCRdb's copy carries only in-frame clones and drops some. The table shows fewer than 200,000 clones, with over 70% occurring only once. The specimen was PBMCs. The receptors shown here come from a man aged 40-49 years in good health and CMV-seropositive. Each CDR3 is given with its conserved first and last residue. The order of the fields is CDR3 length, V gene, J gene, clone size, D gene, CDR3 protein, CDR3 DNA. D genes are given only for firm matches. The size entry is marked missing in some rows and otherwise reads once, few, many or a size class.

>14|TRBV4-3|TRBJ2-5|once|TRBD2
CASSLGLARETQYF
TGCGCCAGCAGCCTGGGACTAGCGAGGGAGACCCAGTACTTC
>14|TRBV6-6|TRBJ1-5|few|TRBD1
CASRETGATQPQHF
TGTGCCAGCCGCGAAACAGGGGCAACTCAGCCCCAGCATTTT
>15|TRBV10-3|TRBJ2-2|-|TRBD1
CAISPGQGASGELFF
TGTGCCATCAGTCCGGGACAGGGGGCTAGCGGGGAGCTGTTTTTT
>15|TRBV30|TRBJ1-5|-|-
CAWSVPWGANQPQHF
TGTGCCTGGAGTGTCCCCTGGGGAGCTAATCAGCCCCAGCATTTT
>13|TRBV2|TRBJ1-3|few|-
CASSGGRGNTIYF
TGTGCCAGCAGTGGAGGGAGAGGAAACACCATATATTTT
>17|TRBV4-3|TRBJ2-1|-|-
CASSQEPPGVSYNEQFF
TGCGCCAGCAGCCAAGAACCGCCGGGAGTGTCCTACAATGAGCAGTTCTTC
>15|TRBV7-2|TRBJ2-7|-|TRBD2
CASSLMPAGGNEQYF
TGTGCCAGCAGCTTAATGCCAGCGGGAGGCAACGAGCAGTACTTC
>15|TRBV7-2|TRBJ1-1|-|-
CASSLGVMLNTEAFF
TGTGCCAGCAGCTTAGGCGTGATGTTGAACACTGAAGCTTTCTTT
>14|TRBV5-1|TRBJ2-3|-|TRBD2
CASSPGLAEGTQYF
TGCGCCAGCAGCCCGGGACTAGCGGAGGGTACGCAGTATTTT
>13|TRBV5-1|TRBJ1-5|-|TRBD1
CASSLDRGQPQHF
TGCGCCAGCAGCTTGGACAGGGGGCAGCCCCAGCATTTT
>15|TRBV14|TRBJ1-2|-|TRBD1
CASSPWTGSDYGYTF
TGTGCCAGCAGCCCTTGGACAGGCTCCGACTATGGCTACACCTTC
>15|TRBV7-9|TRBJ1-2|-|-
CASSLQAAEYYGYTF
TGTGCCAGCAGCTTACAAGCGGCAGAGTATTATGGCTACACCTTC
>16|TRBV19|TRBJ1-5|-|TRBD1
CASSIGPDRSNQPQHF
TGTGCCAGTAGTATAGGGCCGGACAGGTCTAATCAGCCCCAGCATTTT
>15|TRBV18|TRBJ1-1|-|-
CASSPEQLPNTEAFF
TGTGCCAGCTCACCCGAACAGCTACCGAACACTGAAGCTTTCTTT
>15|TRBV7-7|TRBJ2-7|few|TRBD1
CASSLAGTGEHEQYF
TGTGCCAGCAGCTTAGCCGGGACAGGGGAACACGAGCAGTACTTC
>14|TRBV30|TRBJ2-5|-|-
CAWRQEGQGGTQYF
TGTGCCTGGAGACAGGAGGGGCAGGGAGGGACCCAGTACTTC
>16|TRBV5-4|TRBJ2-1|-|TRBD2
CASSTERDLRANEQFF
TGTGCCAGCAGCACCGAGCGGGACCTCCGAGCCAATGAGCAGTTCTTC
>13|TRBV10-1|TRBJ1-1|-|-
CASRQGGNTEAFF
TGCGCCAGCAGACAGGGCGGCAACACTGAAGCTTTCTTT
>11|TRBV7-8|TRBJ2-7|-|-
CASSFTYEQYF
TGTGCCAGCAGCTTTACCTACGAGCAGTACTTC
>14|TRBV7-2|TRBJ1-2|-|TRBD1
CASSSAGTVKGYTF
TGTGCCAGCAGCTCGGCCGGGACAGTGAAAGGCTACACCTTC
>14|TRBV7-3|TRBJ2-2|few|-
CASSQTGNTGELFF
TGTGCCAGCAGCCAGACAGGGAACACCGGGGAGCTGTTTTTT
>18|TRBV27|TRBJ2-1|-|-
CASSLRRDRPSLYNEQFF
TGTGCCAGCAGTTTACGGCGGGACCGCCCTTCCCTCTACAATGAGCAGTTCTTC
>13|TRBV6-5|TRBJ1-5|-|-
CASSEARNQPQHF
TGTGCCAGCAGTGAAGCCCGGAATCAGCCCCAGCATTTT
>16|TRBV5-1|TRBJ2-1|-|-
CASSLAGRAVGGEQFF
TGCGCCAGCAGCTTGGCAGGGCGGGCCGTAGGGGGTGAGCAGTTCTTC